Shown below are 25 T cell receptor beta chains from a single sample sequenced in a study of T cells in Graves' hyperthyroidism and ophthalmopathy. Using RNA transcripts as the source, TCR beta CDR3 regions were amplified. A set of HTBI primers served as the primers for a first-round RT-PCR of the TCR CDR3. MiXCR was run by TCRdb on the multiplex PCR reads, yielding one entry per CDR3 protein. The sample has 600,000 to 650,000 distinct CDR3 sequences; roughly 15% are singletons. Specimen: blood. Receptor source: a woman in her thirties with Graves' hyperthyroidism.

This chain uses TRBV24-1 with TRBJ1-5; D is perhaps TRBD1 (6 bases). The CDR3 length is 15 residues. V lost 4 bases and J lost 0, with 9 bases in between. Germline CDR1 and CDR2: KGHDR and SFDVKD. CDR3 residues: CATSEGQHSNQPQHF. CDR3 DNA: TGTGCCACCAGTGAAGGACAGCATAGCAATCAGCCCCAGCATTTT.

The CDR3 DNA is TGCAGTGCTAAAGGGGGGCCTGGGGCCAACGTCCTGACTTTC. This translates into CSAKGGPGANVLTF. This chain links TRBV20-1 with TRBJ2-6; the D call may be TRBD1 or TRBD2 (6 bases each). The CDR3 spans 14 residues. V was shortened by 4 bases and J by 2 bases, with 9 bases between the two germline ends. Germline lookup yields CDR1 DFQATT and CDR2 SNEGSKA (reference sequence).

In its sample, this clonotype was seen many times. The V and J genes are TRBV30 and TRBJ2-7; perhaps TRBD1 as D (5 bases). Trimming shortened V by 4 bases and J by 6 bases, and 10 bases separated the two germline ends. The CDR3 has 11 amino acids. Germline values: CDR1 GTSNPN, CDR2 SVGIG (reference sequence). As DNA, the CDR3 is TGTGCCTGGAAGGCAGGGCTCGAGCAGTACTTC. Protein sequence: CAWKAGLEQYF.

The table lists this clonotype with a few counts. The chain combines TRBV6-2 or TRBV6-3 with TRBJ2-1, with 7 bases that match TRBD1. Germline CDR1 is MNHEY and CDR2 is SVGEGT. The CDR3 spans 14 residues. J lost 4 bases, V lost 5 bases, and 5 bases had no gene match. The CDR3 coding sequence is TGTGCCAGCAGTCGACAGGGTGGGTACAATGAGCAGTTCTTC. Its protein is CASSRQGGYNEQFF.

J is TRBJ2-1 and V is TRBV5-1; 8 bases are shared with TRBD1. The J call may be wrong; the DNA end is better matched by TRBJ2-7. The germline gives CDR1 SGHRS, CDR2 YFSETQ. The length of the CDR3 is 16 residues. The chain's CDR3 is CASSTKAGTGYNEQYF. In nucleotides, the CDR3 is TGCGCCAGCAGCACAAAGGCCGGGACAGGTTACAATGAGCAGTACTTC.

This clonotype was observed many times. The V gene is TRBV20-1, the J gene TRBJ2-7; D might be TRBD1 (6 bases). V lost 1 base to trimming and J lost 2 bases, with 12 bases between them. The CDR3 runs 14 residues. The germline CDR1 and CDR2 sequences are DFQATT and SNEGSKA (reference sequence). The chain's CDR3 is CSARADSLTYEQYF. The CDR3 nucleotides are TGCAGTGCTAGAGCGGACAGCCTCACCTACGAGCAGTACTTC.

This clonotype was seen only a few times. The chain has TRBV20-1 and TRBJ2-1; no definite D call. This CDR3 has 14 amino acids. Germline V gene data show CDR1 as DFQATT and CDR2 as SNEGSKA (reference sequence). CDR3 nucleotides: TGCGGAACGGACCCAAAGGGCACGGGCAATGAGCAGTTCTTC. Protein sequence: CGTDPKGTGNEQFF.

A note on this clonotype: In this CDR3 the conserved last residue, phenylalanine or tryptophan, is missing, so a read error is likely. The chain uses TRBV28 and TRBJ2-5; 11 nucleotides line up with TRBD1. Germline CDR1 reads MDHEN; CDR2 reads SYDVKM. The junction had 3 bases not matched to a gene; V was cut back by 2 bases and J by 4 bases. The CDR3 runs to 15 residues. CDR3 sequence: CASSLGGTGGETQYL. The CDR3 DNA is TGTGCCAGCAGTTTAGGCGGGACAGGGGGAGAGACCCAGTACCTC.

At least ten counts were recorded for this clonotype. J is TRBJ1-5 and V is TRBV7-2; D call uncertain. With 5 bases removed from V and 7 bases from J, the gap between germline ends came to 12 bases. Germline V gives CDR1 SGHTA, CDR2 FQGNSA. CDR3 length: 13 amino acids. The DNA of the CDR3 is TGTGCCAGCAGCAGGGTAGTCCGGCAGCCCCAGCATTTT. Translation: CASSRVVRQPQHF.

The rearrangement uses TRBV2 and TRBJ2-5; 9 bases fit TRBD2. CDR1 and CDR2 from the germline V gene are SNHLY and FYNNEI. The CDR3 sequence is 14 residues long. J was trimmed by 5 bases and V by 7 bases; bases with no gene match: 8. CDR3 nucleotides: TGTGCCAGCAATAGCGGGAGAGGAGAGGAGACCCAGTACTTC. Its protein is CASNSGRGEETQYF. Variable domain in full (rest from reference TRBV2 and TRBJ2-5): EPEVTQTPSHQVTQMGQEVILRCVPISNHLYFYWYRQILGQKVEFLVSFYNNEISEKSEIFDDQFSVERPDGSNFTLKIRSTKLEDSAMYFCASNSGRGEETQYFGPGTRLLVL.

There are a few counts of this clonotype. The CDR3 sequence: CASSSPALPDVNTEAFF. Here the CDR3 DNA reads TGTGCCAGCAGCTCCCCGGCGTTACCCGACGTGAACACTGAAGCTTTCTTT. The chain carries TRBV5-6 and TRBJ1-1; no reliable D call. From germline, CDR1 is SGHDT and CDR2 YYEEEE. The CDR3 spans 17 residues. The V end lost 3 bases, the J end lost 0 bases, and 18 bases lay between the germline ends.

Ten or more counts support this clonotype. The genes are TRBV28 and TRBJ2-5; D is undetermined. CDR3 length: 15 residues. CDR1 and CDR2 from the germline V gene are MDHEN and SYDVKM. The ends were cut back, 6 bases at V and 3 bases at J, with 17 bases in the middle. CDR3 sequence reads: CASRYLGSPKETQYF. CDR3 sequence (DNA): TGTGCCAGCAGGTATCTGGGGTCACCAAAAGAGACCCAGTACTTC.

The V call is TRBV6-5, the J call TRBJ1-4, with D possibly matching TRBD1 (6 bases). There are 13 residues in the CDR3. Germline V CDR1 and CDR2: MNHEY, SVGAGI. The V and J ends lost 3 bases and 8 bases respectively, with 10 bases between them. CDR3 region: CASSYRGGEKLFF. The CDR3 nucleotides read TGTGCCAGCAGTTATAGGGGGGGCGAAAAACTGTTTTTT.

This clonotype was counted many times. V usage is TRBV28 and J usage is TRBJ1-5; tentative D call: TRBD1 (6 bases). V gave up 4 bases and J gave up 7 bases, with 11 bases separating them. The CDR3 totals 13 residues. Germline values: CDR1 MDHEN, CDR2 SYDVKM. This CDR3 reads CASSWRGWQPQHF. The CDR3 DNA reads as TGTGCCAGCAGTTGGAGGGGGTGGCAGCCCCAGCATTTT.

CDR3: CASSQGLPYNEQFF. CDR3 sequence (DNA): TGTGCCAGCAGCCAAGGACTACCTTACAATGAGCAGTTCTTC. This chain uses TRBV14 with TRBJ2-1; perhaps TRBD2 as D (5 bases). V gave up 1 base and J gave up 4 bases, with 8 bases separating them. The CDR3 consists of 14 residues. Looked up from germline, CDR1 is SGHDN and CDR2 is FVKESK.

This clonotype was seen only a few times. The V and J genes are TRBV18 and TRBJ2-5; D may be TRBD2 (6 bases). Trimming left V 2 bases short and J 1 base short, with 8 bases between. The germline V gene encodes CDR1 KGHSH and CDR2 LQKENI. The length of the CDR3 is 14 residues. CDR3 protein: CASSPLGLQETQYF. CDR3 nucleotides: TGTGCCAGCTCACCATTGGGACTCCAAGAGACCCAGTACTTC.

The chain recombines TRBV28 with TRBJ1-1; the match to TRBD1 covers 9 bases. Germline lookup yields CDR1 MDHEN and CDR2 SYDVKM. The CDR3 loop spans 15 amino acids. Germline trimming cut 6 bases from V and 6 bases from J; bases unmatched to any gene: 11. As DNA, the CDR3 is TGTGCCAGCAGACCCGGGGACAGGGAAGTCGCTGAAGCTTTCTTT. It specifies CASRPGDREVAEAFF.

Comment on this clonotype: At one of its ends the junction is not consistent with the germline gene, which may arise from a read error. This chain links TRBV28 with TRBJ2-5; 8 positions agree with TRBD1. Germline assignment: CDR1 MDHEN and CDR2 SYDVKM. This CDR3 spans 15 amino acids. The CDR3 bases are TGTGCCAGCAGTTCCCAGGGGGCCCCCCAAGGGACCCAGTACTTC. Translation gives CASSSQGAPQGTQYF.

This clonotype came up a few times. This chain uses TRBV20-1 with TRBJ2-2, with 7 bases identical to TRBD1. Trimming at V came to 2 bases and at J to 6 bases, leaving 3 bases not matched to a gene. The CDR3 covers 13 residues. The V gene's germline CDR1 is DFQATT and CDR2 SNEGSKA (reference sequence). The CDR3 coding sequence is TGCAGTGCTAGACCAGGGGGTCCCGGGGAGCTGTTTTTT. Its translation is CSARPGGPGELFF.

The table lists this clonotype with a few counts. CDR3 amino acids: CASSRGSWAKNIQYF. The DNA for the CDR3 is TGTGCCAGCAGTCGCGGGAGCTGGGCCAAAAACATTCAGTACTTC. The chain joins TRBV6-2 or TRBV6-3 to TRBJ2-4; 7 bases match TRBD2. The CDR3 is 15 amino acids. Looked up from germline, CDR1 is MNHEY and CDR2 is SVGEGT. V shed 5 bases and J 1 base; nucleotides not matched to a gene: 5.

At least ten counts were recorded for this clonotype. The chain combines TRBV28 with TRBJ1-1; D gene ambiguous. CDR3 length equals 12 residues. CDR1 is MDHEN and CDR2 is SYDVKM in the germline V gene. V lost 9 bases to trimming and J lost 6 bases, with 14 bases between them. CDR3 in amino acids: CASREGYPEAFF. CDR3 nucleotides: TGTGCCAGTCGCGAGGGTTACCCTGAAGCTTTCTTT. Full variable domain (missing parts from reference TRBV28 and TRBJ1-1): DVKVTQSSRYLVKRTGEKVFLECVQDMDHENMFWYRQDPGLGLRLIYFSYDVKMKEKGDIPEGYSVSREKKERFSLILESASTNQTSMYLCASREGYPEAFFGQGTRLTVV.

This chain connects TRBV20-1 to TRBJ2-2; no reliable D call. The CDR3 is made up of 15 amino acids. CDR1 and CDR2 (germline): DFQATT, SNEGSKA (reference sequence). The V gene lost 6 bases and the J gene lost 4 bases, with 18 bases spanning the gap. The CDR3 region is CSASWMSTGTGELFF. The CDR3 DNA follows: TGCAGTGCCTCCTGGATGTCCACCGGCACCGGGGAGCTGTTTTTT.

This clonotype was observed many times. The rearrangement uses TRBV24-1 and TRBJ2-2; 10 bases agree with TRBD2. The V and J ends lost 0 bases and 5 bases, in that order; junction bases with no gene match: 8. The CDR3 is made up of 18 amino acids. From germline, CDR1 is KGHDR and CDR2 SFDVKD. The CDR3 region is CATSDLPSGSRRTGELFF. The DNA for the CDR3 is TGTGCCACCAGTGATTTGCCTAGCGGGAGTCGTAGGACCGGGGAGCTGTTTTTT.

This clonotype showed up just a few times. The chain combines TRBV7-8 with TRBJ1-4; no firm D call. Trimming shortened V by 5 bases and J by 2 bases, and 18 bases separated the two germline ends. Germline lookup yields CDR1 SGHVS and CDR2 FQNEAQ. The CDR3 contains 17 residues. The DNA of the CDR3 is TGTGCCAGCAGCAGACTGTTAACGAGGAGGACTAATGAAAAACTGTTTTTT. Protein: CASSRLLTRRTNEKLFF.

Comments on this clonotype: This may be a read error, as it is one base from a much larger clone. The chain carries TRBV28 and TRBJ2-7; 8 bases agree with TRBD2. Germline CDR1 MDHEN, CDR2 SYDVKM. The junction had 12 bases not matched to a gene; V was cut back by 5 bases and J by 6 bases. There are 15 residues in the CDR3. This CDR3 reads CASSPPGLEGLEQYF. The CDR3 DNA is TGTGCCAGCAGTCCCCCGGGACTAGAGGGTCTCGAGCAGTACTTC.